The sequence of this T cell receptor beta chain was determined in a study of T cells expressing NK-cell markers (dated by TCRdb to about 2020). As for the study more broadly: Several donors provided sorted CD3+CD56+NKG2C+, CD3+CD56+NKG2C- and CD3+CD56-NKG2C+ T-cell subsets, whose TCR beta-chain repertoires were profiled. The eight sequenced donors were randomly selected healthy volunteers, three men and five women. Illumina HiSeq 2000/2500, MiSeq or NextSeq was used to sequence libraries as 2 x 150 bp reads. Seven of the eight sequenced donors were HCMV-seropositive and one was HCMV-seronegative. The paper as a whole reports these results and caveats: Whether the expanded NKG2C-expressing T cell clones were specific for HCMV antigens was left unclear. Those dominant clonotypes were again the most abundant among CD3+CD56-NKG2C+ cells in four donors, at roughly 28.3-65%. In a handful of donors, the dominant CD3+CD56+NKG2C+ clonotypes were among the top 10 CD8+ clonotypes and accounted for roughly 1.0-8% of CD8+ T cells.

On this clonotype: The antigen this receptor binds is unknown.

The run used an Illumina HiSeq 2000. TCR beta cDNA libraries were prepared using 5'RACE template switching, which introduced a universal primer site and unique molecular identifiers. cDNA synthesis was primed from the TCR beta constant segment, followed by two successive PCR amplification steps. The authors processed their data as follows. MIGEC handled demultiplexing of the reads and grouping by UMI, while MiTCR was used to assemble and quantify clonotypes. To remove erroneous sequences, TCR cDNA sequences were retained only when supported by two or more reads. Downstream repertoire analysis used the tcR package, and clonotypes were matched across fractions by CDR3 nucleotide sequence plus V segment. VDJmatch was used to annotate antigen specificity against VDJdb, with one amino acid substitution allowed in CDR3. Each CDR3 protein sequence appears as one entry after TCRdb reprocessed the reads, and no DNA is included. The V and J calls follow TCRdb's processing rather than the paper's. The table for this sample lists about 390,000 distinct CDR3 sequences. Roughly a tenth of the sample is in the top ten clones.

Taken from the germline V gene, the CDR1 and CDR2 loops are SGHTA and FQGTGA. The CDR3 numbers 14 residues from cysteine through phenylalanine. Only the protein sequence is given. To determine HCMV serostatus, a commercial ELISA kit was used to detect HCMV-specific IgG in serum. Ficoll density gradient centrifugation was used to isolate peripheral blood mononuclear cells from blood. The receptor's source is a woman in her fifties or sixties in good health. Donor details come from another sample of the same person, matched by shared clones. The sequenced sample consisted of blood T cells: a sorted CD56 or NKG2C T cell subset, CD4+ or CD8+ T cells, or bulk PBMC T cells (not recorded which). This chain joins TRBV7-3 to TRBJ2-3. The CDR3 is CASSHGLGTDTQYF.